These 8 T cell receptor beta chains originate from one sample sequenced in a study of OX40 agonist ivuxolimab in advanced cancers. Here immunoSEQ multiplex PCR was the method, and the copy in TCRdb shows in-frame clones only, minus some. Of more than 60,000 clones listed, about 94% were seen once; the top ten hold 15% to 20%. The sample consisted of CD4+ or CD8+ T cells sorted from blood, taken in a trial of the OX40 agonist ivuxolimab. The source is an adult with an advanced solid tumor such as melanoma, head and neck, liver or kidney cancer.

This clone was seen a single time. CDR3 DNA sequence: TGTGCCAGCAGCCCAGGGTACCGTGGCTACACCTTC. Amino acid sequence: CASSPGYRGYTF. The chain joins TRBV7-9 to TRBJ1-2; perhaps TRBD1 as D (5 bases). The germline V and J ends were trimmed by 5 bases and 7 bases, with 11 bases remaining between them. The CDR3 contains 12 residues. CDR1 and CDR2 from the germline V gene are SEHNR and FQNEAQ (reference sequence).

The V call is TRBV5-1, the J call TRBJ1-2; D ambiguous. The CDR3 consists of 16 residues. V was trimmed by 4 bases and J by 6 bases, leaving 22 bases between them. Germline CDR1 reads SGHRS; CDR2 reads YFSETQ. Here the CDR3 reads CASSLAVGDGSNGYTF. In DNA, the CDR3 is TGCGCCAGCAGCCTGGCGGTGGGCGACGGGTCGAATGGCTACACCTTC.

V is TRBV5-6 and J is TRBJ2-5; D may be TRBD1 (6 bases). CDR3 length equals 14 residues. Germline lookup yields CDR1 SGHDT and CDR2 YYEEEE. The V gene lost 6 bases and the J gene lost 2 bases, with 14 bases spanning the gap. CDR3 nucleotide sequence: TGTGCCAGCACAGGGACACTAGTTCAAGAGACCCAGTACTTC. Translated: CASTGTLVQETQYF. The full variable domain, its missing parts supplied by reference TRBV5-6 and TRBJ2-5, is DAGVTQSPTHLIKTRGQQVTLRCSPKSGHDTVSWYQQALGQGPQFIFQYYEEEERQRGNFPDRFSGHQFPNYSSELNVNALLLGDSALYLCASTGTLVQETQYFGPGTRLLVL.

A single count supports this clone. CDR3 in amino acids: CSVAVAQTYNEQFF. CDR3 DNA: TGCAGCGTTGCGGTAGCGCAGACCTACAATGAGCAGTTCTTC. The chain has TRBV29-1 and TRBJ2-1; possibly TRBD2 for D (5 bases). Trimming took off 4 bases at V and 2 bases at J, with 12 bases between the two ends. Germline V gene lookup returns CDR1 SQVTM and CDR2 ANQGSEA. There are 14 residues in the CDR3.

The V call is TRBV5-4, the J call TRBJ2-5; 7 positions match TRBD2. CDR3 size: 15 residues. Germline CDR1 reads SGHNT; CDR2 reads YYREEE (reference sequence). Trimming took 2 bases from V and 5 from J; bases not matched to a gene: 9. The CDR3 DNA reads TGTGCCAGCAGCTTTACGCCGGGAGGAGGGGAGACCCAGTACTTC. This sequence encodes CASSFTPGGGETQYF.

The chain carries TRBV28 and TRBJ2-1; 9 nucleotides align to TRBD2. The CDR3 has 19 amino acids. Per the germline V gene, CDR1 is MDHEN and CDR2 is SYDVKM. Trimming at V came to 4 bases and at J to 0 bases, leaving 13 bases not matched to a gene. As DNA, the CDR3 is TGTGCCAGCAGTTCGCTACTAGCGGGCCTTACGAGCTCCTACAATGAGCAGTTCTTC. Its translation: CASSSLLAGLTSSYNEQFF.

The chain uses TRBV4-2 and TRBJ1-5; D is undetermined. Trimming removed 1 base at V and 0 bases at J, with 10 bases between. The V gene's germline CDR1 is LGHNA and CDR2 YNFKEQ. This CDR3 has 16 residues. This CDR3 is CASSQVAGDSNQPQHF. Written as DNA, the CDR3 is TGTGCCAGCAGCCAAGTGGCAGGCGATAGCAATCAGCCCCAGCATTTT.

The CDR3 region is CASSRPGTGVTGELFF. The CDR3 DNA reads TGTGCCAGCAGTCGACCCGGGACAGGGGTGACCGGGGAGCTGTTTTTT. This chain connects TRBV7-2 to TRBJ2-2; 10 bases map to TRBD1. The V gene's germline CDR1 is SGHTA and CDR2 FQGNSA. The CDR3 totals 16 residues. With V trimmed by 6 bases and J by 5 bases, 9 bases remained unmatched.